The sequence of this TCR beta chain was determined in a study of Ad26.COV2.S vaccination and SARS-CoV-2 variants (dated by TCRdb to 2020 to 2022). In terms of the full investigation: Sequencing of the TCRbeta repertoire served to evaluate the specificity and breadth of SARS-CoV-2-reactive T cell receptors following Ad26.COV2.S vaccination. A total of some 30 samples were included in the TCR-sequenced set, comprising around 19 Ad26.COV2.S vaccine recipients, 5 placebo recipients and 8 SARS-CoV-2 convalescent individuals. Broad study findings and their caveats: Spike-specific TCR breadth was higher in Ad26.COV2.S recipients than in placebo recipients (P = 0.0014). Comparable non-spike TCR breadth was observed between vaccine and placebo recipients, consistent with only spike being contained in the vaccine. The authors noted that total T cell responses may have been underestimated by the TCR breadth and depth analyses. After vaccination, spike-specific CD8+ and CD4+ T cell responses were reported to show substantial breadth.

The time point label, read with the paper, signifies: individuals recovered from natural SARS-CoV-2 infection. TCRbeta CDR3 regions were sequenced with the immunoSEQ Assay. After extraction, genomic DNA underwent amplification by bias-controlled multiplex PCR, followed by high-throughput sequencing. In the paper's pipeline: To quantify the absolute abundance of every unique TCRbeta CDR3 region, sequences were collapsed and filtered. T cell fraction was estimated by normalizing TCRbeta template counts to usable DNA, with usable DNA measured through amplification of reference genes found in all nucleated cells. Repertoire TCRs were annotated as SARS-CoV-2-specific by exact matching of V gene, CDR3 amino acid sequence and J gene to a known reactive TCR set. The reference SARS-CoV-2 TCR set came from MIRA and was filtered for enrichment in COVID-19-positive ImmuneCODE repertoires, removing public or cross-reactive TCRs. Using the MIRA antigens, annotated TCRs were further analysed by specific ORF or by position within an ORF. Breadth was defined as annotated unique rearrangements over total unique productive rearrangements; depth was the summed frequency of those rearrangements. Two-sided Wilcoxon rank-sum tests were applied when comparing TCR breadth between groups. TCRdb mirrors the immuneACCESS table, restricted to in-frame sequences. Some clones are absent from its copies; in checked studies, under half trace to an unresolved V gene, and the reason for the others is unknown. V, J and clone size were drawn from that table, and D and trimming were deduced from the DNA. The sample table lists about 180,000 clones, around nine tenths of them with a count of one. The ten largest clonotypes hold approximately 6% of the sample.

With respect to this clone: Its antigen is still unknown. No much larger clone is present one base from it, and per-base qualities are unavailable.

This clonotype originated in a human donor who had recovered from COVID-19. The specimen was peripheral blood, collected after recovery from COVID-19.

The CDR3 corresponds to CAISGGMGSTNEKLFF. Here is the DNA: TGTGCCATCAGTGGAGGCATGGGCTCAACTAATGAAAAACTGTTTTTT. The chain is assembled from TRBV10-3 and TRBJ1-4; there is no confident call for the D gene. The germline ends are 12 bases apart after V is trimmed by 4 bases and J by 0 bases. The cysteine opens and the phenylalanine closes a CDR3 of 16 amino acids. Only CDR3 DNA is held: 48 bases, read in frame from base 1. Based on the germline V gene, the CDR1 and CDR2 sequences are ENHRY and SYGVKD.